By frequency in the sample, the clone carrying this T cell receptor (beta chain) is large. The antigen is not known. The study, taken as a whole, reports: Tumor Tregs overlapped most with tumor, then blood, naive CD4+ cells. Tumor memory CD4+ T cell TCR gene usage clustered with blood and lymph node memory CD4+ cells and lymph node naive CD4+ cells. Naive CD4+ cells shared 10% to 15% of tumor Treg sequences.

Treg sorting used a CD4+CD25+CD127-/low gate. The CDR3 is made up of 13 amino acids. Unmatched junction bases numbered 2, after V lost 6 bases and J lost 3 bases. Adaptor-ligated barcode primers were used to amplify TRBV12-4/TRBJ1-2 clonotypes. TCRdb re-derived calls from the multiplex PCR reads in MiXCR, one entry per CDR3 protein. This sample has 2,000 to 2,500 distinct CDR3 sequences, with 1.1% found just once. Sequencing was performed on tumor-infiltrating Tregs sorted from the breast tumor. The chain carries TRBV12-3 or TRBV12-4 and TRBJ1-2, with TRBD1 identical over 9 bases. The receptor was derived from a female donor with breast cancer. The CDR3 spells CASRRTGDYGYTF. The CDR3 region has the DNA TGTGCCAGCAGGCGGACAGGGGACTATGGCTACACCTTC.